One sample yielded the 5 T cell receptor beta chains listed below, sequenced in a study of tumor-infiltrating lymphocytes in primary liver carcinoma. Both RNA and DNA were isolated together from approximately 22-30 mg of bulk tissue that had not been sorted. The template, 500 ng total RNA, yielded TCR beta cDNA made with a constant-region primer. Slightly modified ARM-PCR with three nested multiplex PCR rounds yielded TCR beta libraries. The opening two PCR rounds, around 10 cycles each, paired TRBV1-TRBV30 forward primers with a C-beta reverse primer. MiXCR, run by TCRdb on the multiplex PCR reads, gives a single entry per CDR3 protein. The sample contains about 110,000 distinct CDR3 sequences, roughly 69% of which appear only once. Material for sequencing was liver tumor tissue from sampling region 1. The subset was: tumor region T1, superior pole. The receptor set was obtained from a woman in her fifties or sixties with primary liver carcinoma and hepatitis B virus infection.

The sample holds a few counts of this clonotype. This may come from a read error, since a much larger clone is one base off. This chain connects TRBV6-5 to TRBJ2-1; D is possibly TRBD1 or TRBD2 (6 bases each). Per germline, CDR1 MNHEY and CDR2 SVGAGI. The CDR3 extends over 15 amino acids. The DNA of the CDR3 is TGTGCCAGCAGTGTCCAGAGGGGGGCCTACAATGAGCAGTCCTTC. Its translation is CASSVQRGAYNEQSF.

Concerning this clonotype itself: It may be a read error: a sequence one base away is much more abundant. The chain joins TRBV6-1 to TRBJ2-3; D could derive from TRBD1 or TRBD2 (5 bases each). Germline V lookup: CDR1 MNHNS, CDR2 SASEGT. The CDR3 has 14 amino acids. CDR3 in amino acids: CASLRGGSTDTLYF. The CDR3 coding sequence is TGTGCCAGTCTTCGTGGGGGTTCCACAGATACGCTGTATTTT.

Many counts were recorded for this clonotype. The chain is built from TRBV4-1 and TRBJ1-4; D is ambiguous. CDR1 is MGHRA, CDR2 YSYEKL, per germline. CDR3 size: 15 residues. The V end was cut by 7 bases, the J end by 2 bases, with 14 bases between. The CDR3 loop is CASTPYSSTNEKLFF. CDR3 sequence (DNA): TGCGCCAGCACCCCATACAGCTCTACTAATGAAAAACTGTTTTTT.

V usage is TRBV11-3 and J usage is TRBJ2-3; unclear D gene. The CDR3 contains 15 residues. The V gene's germline CDR1 is SGHNT and CDR2 YENEEA. The CDR3 bases are TGTGATAGCAGTCCGCCTAGAGTGAGCCCAGATACGCAGTATTTT. Translating it yields CDSSPPRVSPDTQYF.

Comments on this clonotype: A clone one base away is much larger, so this may be a read error. The chain recombines TRBV4-1 with TRBJ2-7; no clear D gene. The germline CDR1 and CDR2 sequences are MGHRA and YSYEKL. The CDR3 is made up of 15 amino acids. CDR3 region: CANSQSNRRNYEQYF. The DNA for the CDR3 is TGCGCCAACAGCCAGTCTAACCGGAGAAATTACGAGCAGTACTTC.